The clone carrying this T cell receptor (beta chain) appeared once. Authors' processing steps: Estimated nucleated cell counts came from reference gene primer amplification. Data came from immunoSEQ multiplex PCR; TCRdb stores just in-frame clones and leaves some out. The V and J calls and clone size are taken from that table; D and trimming were inferred from the DNA. The repertoire holds about 160,000 clones, roughly 84% seen once, with approximately 1% in the top ten. Trimming removed 6 bases from V and 0 bases from J; junction bases left unmatched: 11. The CDR3 runs to 15 residues. Germline CDR1 reads SQVTM; CDR2 reads ANQGSEA. The sample originates from a study of blood T cell repertoires in COVID-19. Study-wide background: Acute and convalescent COVID-19 specimens originated in the United States, Italy and Spain. Sources were T cells, B-cell-depleted T cells, or PBMCs; the material itself was cDNA or gDNA.

This TCR derives from a man aged 35 to 55 with acute or convalescent COVID-19. The gene calls are TRBV29-1 and TRBJ2-7; 7 bases agree with TRBD1. Source material: peripheral blood. The CDR3 region has the DNA TGCAGCGTCGGCAGGGACAGTCCTTTCTCCTACGAGCAGTACTTC. Translating it yields CSVGRDSPFSYEQYF.